These T cell receptor beta chains were read from a single sample in a study of early T cells in non-severe SARS-CoV-2 infection. In TCRdb, the 5' RACE reads were re-called with MiXCR into one record per CDR3 protein. Of around 70,000 distinct CDR3 sequences in the sample, approximately 12% were seen once. Material: whole blood. These receptor sequences come from an adult who was a healthcare worker with PCR-confirmed SARS-CoV-2 infection or an uninfected control (not recorded which). CDR3s include the opening cysteine and the closing phenylalanine or tryptophan. Each record gives: J gene, V gene, D gene, CDR3 protein. D genes are given only for firm matches.

j_call: TRBJ1-5; v_call: TRBV28; d_call: NA; cdr3_aa: CASKAGAGNQPQHF
j_call: TRBJ1-2; v_call: TRBV29-1; d_call: NA; cdr3_aa: CSVVTFVKEDYGYTF
j_call: TRBJ1-1; v_call: TRBV18; d_call: NA; cdr3_aa: CASSPRGRNTEAFF
j_call: TRBJ1-2; v_call: TRBV7-3; d_call: TRBD1; cdr3_aa: CASSSGTGVGGYTF
j_call: TRBJ2-7; v_call: TRBV20-1; d_call: TRBD2; cdr3_aa: CSASAHSGRSYEQYF
j_call: TRBJ2-3; v_call: TRBV18; d_call: NA; cdr3_aa: CASYLGGTDTQYF
j_call: TRBJ2-1; v_call: TRBV7-9; d_call: TRBD2; cdr3_aa: CASSLALAGTYNEQFF
j_call: TRBJ1-1; v_call: TRBV7-9; d_call: NA; cdr3_aa: CASTPGGNTEAFF
j_call: TRBJ2-2; v_call: TRBV11-2; d_call: NA; cdr3_aa: CASSFFRKNTGELFF
j_call: TRBJ2-7; v_call: TRBV3-1; d_call: NA; cdr3_aa: CASSQDGGRNSYEQYF
j_call: TRBJ2-7; v_call: TRBV5-1; d_call: NA; cdr3_aa: CASSGGAGSSYEQYF
j_call: TRBJ2-1; v_call: TRBV28; d_call: NA; cdr3_aa: CASRRAGGNEQFF
j_call: TRBJ1-1; v_call: TRBV6-1; d_call: NA; cdr3_aa: CASRETENTEAFF
j_call: TRBJ2-7; v_call: TRBV9; d_call: NA; cdr3_aa: CASSVVGSSQYF
j_call: TRBJ1-1; v_call: TRBV6-1; d_call: TRBD1; cdr3_aa: CASTLRTGITEAFF
j_call: TRBJ2-7; v_call: TRBV20-1; d_call: TRBD2; cdr3_aa: CSAGGLAGPISYEQYF
j_call: TRBJ2-5; v_call: TRBV5-1; d_call: TRBD1; cdr3_aa: CASSSGQGLQETQYF
j_call: TRBJ2-3; v_call: TRBV11-2; d_call: TRBD2; cdr3_aa: CASSYRWTSLTDTQYF
j_call: TRBJ2-7; v_call: TRBV2; d_call: TRBD2; cdr3_aa: CASEGGRAIYEQYF
j_call: TRBJ1-2; v_call: TRBV27; d_call: TRBD1; cdr3_aa: CASSFYPGQGATYGYTF
j_call: TRBJ2-1; v_call: TRBV28; d_call: TRBD2; cdr3_aa: CAIRRNSGSGEQFF
j_call: TRBJ2-7; v_call: TRBV7-8; d_call: TRBD2; cdr3_aa: CASSSFGAGVSYEQYF
j_call: TRBJ2-7; v_call: TRBV5-1; d_call: TRBD1; cdr3_aa: CASRLGQGYEQYF
j_call: TRBJ2-7; v_call: TRBV7-9; d_call: NA; cdr3_aa: CASSATLPQYF
j_call: TRBJ1-1; v_call: TRBV14; d_call: NA; cdr3_aa: CASSHEGGTAFF
j_call: TRBJ2-3; v_call: TRBV3-1; d_call: TRBD2; cdr3_aa: CASSLLAATTDTQYF